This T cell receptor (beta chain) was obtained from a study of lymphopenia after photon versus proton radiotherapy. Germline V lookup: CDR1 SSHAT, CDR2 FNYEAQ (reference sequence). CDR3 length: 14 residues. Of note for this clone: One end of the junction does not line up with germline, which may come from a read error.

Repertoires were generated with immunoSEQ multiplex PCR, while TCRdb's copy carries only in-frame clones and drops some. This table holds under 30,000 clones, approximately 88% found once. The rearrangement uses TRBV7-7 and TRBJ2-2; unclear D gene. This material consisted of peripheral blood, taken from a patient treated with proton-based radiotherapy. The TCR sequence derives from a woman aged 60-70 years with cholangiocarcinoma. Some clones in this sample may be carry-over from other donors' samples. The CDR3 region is CASSLVTNTGELFF. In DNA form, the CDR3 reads TGTGCTAGCAGCTTAGTTACGAACACCGGGGAGCTGTTTTTT.